The 18 T cell receptor beta chains given below trace back to one sample, sequenced in a study of blood T cell repertoires in COVID-19 (dated by TCRdb to 2020 to 2022). Library construction relied on the immunoSEQ multiplex PCR assay. Imported from immuneACCESS, the table was reduced by TCRdb to in-frame sequences with V and J called. These copies leave out some clones; in studies compared against another copy, an unresolved V gene accounts for under half, and the cause of the remainder is not known. Within this sample are roughly 170,000 clones, with 85% to 90% of them counted one time only. The ten largest clones take up 0.88% of the sample. The sequenced sample consisted of peripheral blood. These receptors were taken from a woman under 30 who had recovered from COVID-19.

V gene TRBV7-6 combines with J gene TRBJ1-3; D is unclear. V lost 2 bases to trimming and J lost 0 bases, with 8 bases between them. The CDR3 length is 15 residues. The germline CDR1 and CDR2 sequences are SGHVS and FNYEAQ. The chain's CDR3 is CASSLNQNSGNTIYF. CDR3 sequence (DNA): TGTGCCAGCAGCTTAAACCAGAACTCTGGAAACACCATATATTTT.

This chain uses TRBV28 with TRBJ1-1, with TRBD1 matching 7 bases. The junction had 15 bases not matched to a gene; V was cut back by 1 base and J by 4 bases. The CDR3 runs 18 residues. Per germline, CDR1 MDHEN and CDR2 SYDVKM. In nucleotides, the CDR3 is TGTGCCAGCAGTTTATCCGGAGTAGGCAGGGGGTGGGTCACTGAAGCTTTCTTT. Its protein product is CASSLSGVGRGWVTEAFF.

The CDR3 DNA is TGCGCCAGCAGCCAAGGACCGGGACAGGGTCGCAATGAGCAGTTCTTC. Amino acids: CASSQGPGQGRNEQFF. The V and J genes are TRBV4-1 and TRBJ2-1, with 9 positions matching TRBD1. This CDR3 has 16 amino acids. CDR1 and CDR2 (germline): MGHRA, YSYEKL. V lost 1 base, J lost 6 bases, and 7 bases stayed unmatched.

The chain recombines TRBV10-3 with TRBJ2-5; 8 bases are shared with TRBD2. J gave up 3 bases and V 3 bases, and 9 bases lay outside the gene matches. The CDR3 has 16 amino acids. Germline-derived CDR1 and CDR2 are ENHRY and SYGVKD. The CDR3 sequence is CAISESVAGLKETQYF. The DNA for the CDR3 is TGTGCCATCAGTGAATCGGTAGCGGGGCTCAAAGAGACCCAGTACTTC.

The chain uses TRBV19 and TRBJ1-1, with D maybe TRBD1 (5 bases). V was trimmed by 6 bases and J by 4 bases, leaving 15 bases between them. The germline gives CDR1 LNHDA, CDR2 SQIVND (reference sequence). This CDR3 comprises 14 residues. CDR3 in amino acids: CASSYFRGGTEAFF. The CDR3 nucleotides are TGTGCCAGTAGCTACTTTAGGGGAGGCACTGAAGCTTTCTTT.

The chain employs TRBV19 and TRBJ2-7; 8 nucleotides match TRBD1. Germline V gene sequence: CDR1 LNHDA, CDR2 SQIVND (reference sequence). The CDR3 is 14 residues long. Trimming at V came to 4 bases and at J to 6 bases, leaving 8 bases not matched to a gene. CDR3 bases: TGTGCCAGTAGTACGACAGGGGTTAAAGGCGAGCAGTACTTC. Protein product: CASSTTGVKGEQYF.

The J gene is TRBJ2-7, the V gene TRBV5-1; 8 nucleotides agree with TRBD1. The CDR3 contains 11 residues. V was clipped by 8 bases and J by 3 bases; unmatched bases: 1. The germline gives CDR1 SGHRS, CDR2 YFSETQ. CDR3 bases: TGCGCCAGTGGACAGGGCTACGAGCAGTACTTC. It codes for CASGQGYEQYF.

This clone came up once. The CDR3 coding sequence is TGTGCCAGCTCACCGTCACAGACCCTGAACACTGAAGCTTTCTTT. It encodes CASSPSQTLNTEAFF. The chain uses TRBV18 and TRBJ1-1; no clear D. V was clipped by 3 bases and J by 0 bases, with 11 bases between them. The CDR3 has 15 amino acids. Germline CDR1 and CDR2: KGHSH and LQKENI.

V is TRBV5-6 and J is TRBJ1-5, with a weak D call TRBD1 (6 bases). The V gene's germline CDR1 is SGHDT and CDR2 YYEEEE. The CDR3 spans 14 residues. Trimming removed 4 bases at V and 6 bases at J, with 14 bases between. CDR3 sequence: CASSRGLRGQPQHF. The CDR3 DNA reads as TGTGCCAGCAGCAGAGGGCTCAGGGGTCAGCCCCAGCATTTT.

V and J are TRBV6-2 or TRBV6-3 and TRBJ1-1; TRBD1 is a possible D gene (5 bases). With 5 bases removed from V and 6 bases from J, the gap between germline ends came to 13 bases. The CDR3 spans 13 residues. Germline V gene lookup returns CDR1 MNHEY and CDR2 SVGEGT. CDR3 loop: CASSTPGIPEAFF. Here the CDR3 DNA reads TGTGCCAGCAGTACCCCAGGGATCCCTGAAGCTTTCTTT.

CDR3: CASSLGGGASDTQYF. CDR3 DNA sequence: TGTGCCAGCAGCTTAGGCGGGGGGGCCTCAGATACGCAGTATTTT. The chain uses TRBV7-3 and TRBJ2-3, with 9 nucleotides matching TRBD2. Looked up from germline, CDR1 is SGHTA and CDR2 is FQGTGA. The CDR3 has 15 residues. The J segment lost 4 bases and the V segment lost 2 bases, leaving 4 bases of the junction unmatched.

This clone was detected once. This chain links TRBV5-1 with TRBJ1-2, with TRBD1 identical over 8 bases. The V gene end was trimmed by 6 bases and the J gene end by 4 bases; junction bases not matched to a gene: 5. The CDR3 loop spans 13 amino acids. Germline-derived CDR1 and CDR2 are SGHRS and YFSETQ. The CDR3 sequence: CASTPGGGYGYTF. The CDR3 nucleotides read TGCGCCAGCACCCCAGGGGGCGGCTATGGCTACACCTTC.

This chain links TRBV24-1 with TRBJ1-2; TRBD1 might be the D (5 bases). V lost 5 bases, J lost 4 bases, and 13 bases lay in between. Germline V gene data show CDR1 as KGHDR and CDR2 as SFDVKD. This CDR3 comprises 14 residues. CDR3 loop: CATSADPTVYGYTF. CDR3 nucleotide sequence: TGTGCCACCAGTGCTGACCCGACAGTCTATGGCTACACCTTC.

This chain joins TRBV7-2 and TRBJ1-3; unclear D gene. The CDR3 totals 17 residues. Trimming took off 2 bases at V and 2 bases at J, with 16 bases between the two ends. The germline V gene has CDR1 SGHTA and CDR2 FQGNSA. Written as DNA, the CDR3 is TGTGCCAGCAGCTTACGGGGAGGGAACCCAGCTGGAAACACCATATATTTT. Its translation: CASSLRGGNPAGNTIYF.

The gene calls are TRBV23-1 and TRBJ1-5, with 8 bases lining up with TRBD1. TRBV23-1 is sorted into the ORF group, with uncertain function. This CDR3 region has 17 residues. With V trimmed by 2 bases and J by 5 bases, 11 bases remained unmatched. CDR3 sequence: CASSQTDRGGCDQPQHF. The CDR3 DNA follows: TGCGCCAGCAGTCAAACAGACAGGGGAGGTTGCGATCAGCCCCAGCATTTT.

This chain connects TRBV3-1 (or the pseudogene TRBV3-2) to TRBJ2-7, with TRBD2 matching 11 bases. The J segment lost 2 bases and the V segment lost 2 bases, leaving 11 bases of the junction unmatched. CDR3 size: 18 residues. Germline CDR1 LGHDT, CDR2 YNNKEL (reference sequence). CDR3: CASSQRYFLAGGTYEQYF. The CDR3 coding sequence is TGTGCCAGCAGCCAAAGGTATTTTCTAGCGGGGGGAACCTACGAGCAGTACTTC.

The chain combines TRBV6-4 with TRBJ1-6; the match to TRBD1 covers 8 bases. Germline-derived CDR1 and CDR2 are MRHNA and SNTAGT. The length of the CDR3 is 13 residues. V shed 5 bases, J shed 11 bases, and the junction held 5 bases outside the gene matches. The CDR3 DNA reads as TGTGCCAGCAGTTTGGACAGGGACGCACCCCTCCACTTT. This codes for CASSLDRDAPLHF.

This chain connects TRBV3-1 (or the pseudogene TRBV3-2) to TRBJ1-5; D is possibly TRBD1 (6 bases). The CDR3 totals 12 residues. Looked up from germline, CDR1 is LGHDT and CDR2 is YNNKEL (reference sequence). The V end lost 8 bases, the J end lost 7 bases, and 12 bases lay between the germline ends. The CDR3 nucleotides read TGTGCCAGCTGGACAGACAAGCAGCCCCAGCATTTT. Protein: CASWTDKQPQHF.